Each of the 12 T cell receptor beta chains below was sequenced from the same sample in a study of breast tumors, draining lymph nodes, adjacent tissues. TCRdb redid the calling of the multiplex PCR reads with MiXCR, one entry per CDR3 protein. The sample records about 140,000 distinct CDR3 sequences, around 22% being singletons. Axillary draining lymph nodes of breast cancer patients supplied the node samples. Sequencing was carried out using axillary lymph node tissue. The receptor source for this set is a female donor with breast cancer. Some clones in this sample may be carry-over from other donors' samples.

This clonotype has at least ten counts. The V and J genes are TRBV9 and TRBJ2-1; TRBD2 agrees at 13 bases. This CDR3 has 15 amino acids. Unmatched junction bases numbered 3, after V lost 0 bases and J lost 9 bases. The germline CDR1 and CDR2 sequences are SGDLS and YYNGEE. The DNA of the CDR3 is TGTGCCAGCAGCGTAGGGGGACTAGCGGGGAGTGAGCAGTTCTTC. The encoded protein is CASSVGGLAGSEQFF.

This clonotype was counted ten times or more. V usage is TRBV6-6 and J usage is TRBJ2-7; D is undetermined. Germline V lookup: CDR1 MNHNY, CDR2 SVGAGI (reference sequence). Trimming took 6 bases from V and 0 from J, leaving 12 bases between them. This CDR3 comprises 14 residues. The CDR3 nucleotides are TGTGCCAGCAGCCGCGTCAGTTCCTCCTACGAGCAGTACTTC. Translated: CASSRVSSSYEQYF.

This clonotype occurred many times. The chain links TRBV11-3 to TRBJ2-1; D uncertain. The germline gives CDR1 SGHNT, CDR2 YENEEA. The CDR3 sequence is 13 residues long. The V end lost 0 bases, the J end lost 7 bases, and 7 bases lay between the germline ends. The DNA for the CDR3 is TGTGCCAGCAGCTTAGATGGTGGGAATGAGCAGTTCTTC. Translating it yields CASSLDGGNEQFF.

V is TRBV5-1 and J is TRBJ2-5; D is unresolved. V was shortened by 0 bases and J by 9 bases, with 12 bases between the two germline ends. The CDR3 has 13 residues. Germline V gene sequence: CDR1 SGHRS, CDR2 YFSETQ. The CDR3 nucleotides read TGCGCCAGCAGCTTGGGGAGCCCTGGGGCCCAGTACTTC. Protein product: CASSLGSPGAQYF. Combining the CDR3 with reference TRBV5-1 and TRBJ2-5 gives the whole variable domain KAGVTQTPRYLIKTRGQQVTLSCSPISGHRSVSWYQQTPGQGLQFLFEYFSETQRNKGNFPGRFSGRQFSNSRSEMNVSTLELGDSALYLCASSLGSPGAQYFGPGTRLLVL.

As for this clonotype: A much larger clone sits a single nucleotide away, making a read error possible. The rearrangement links TRBV7-9 to TRBJ2-3, with D hard to call. Per the germline V gene, CDR1 is SEHNR and CDR2 is FQNEAQ (reference sequence). The CDR3 covers 15 residues. V lost 3 bases and J 4 bases, leaving 14 bases between the germline ends. The DNA of the CDR3 is TGTGCCAGCAGCTTCGGCGCCCCAAGGGCAGATACGCAGTATTTT. It encodes CASSFGAPRADTQYF.

Points on this clonotype: As the CDR3 is not closed by the conserved phenylalanine or tryptophan, this likely results from a read error. This chain joins TRBV19 and TRBJ1-3; no clear D gene. The CDR3 covers 10 residues. V was cut by 11 bases and J by 7 bases, with 9 bases left in between. Looked up from germline, CDR1 is LNHDA and CDR2 is SQIVND (reference sequence). CDR3 region: CASLGNTIYL. As DNA, the CDR3 is TGTGCCTCGCTCGGGAACACCATATATTTA.

This clonotype was counted at least ten times. The V gene is TRBV24-1, the J gene TRBJ2-3; 7 nucleotides agree with TRBD2. V trimming: 2 bases; J trimming: 1 base; junction bases outside the gene matches: 5. Germline V lookup: CDR1 KGHDR, CDR2 SFDVKD. The CDR3 is 16 amino acids. This CDR3 is CATSDWAGVGTDTQYF. DNA for the CDR3: TGTGCCACCAGTGATTGGGCGGGAGTGGGCACAGATACGCAGTATTTT.

By share, this clonotype ranks as medium-sized. Sequence at one end of the junction differs from germline and may be a read error. This chain connects TRBV5-1 to TRBJ2-7, with D perhaps TRBD2 (6 bases). This CDR3 region has 12 residues. Germline CDR1 is SGHRS and CDR2 is YFSETQ. The CDR3 loop is CASSLGGYEQYF. The CDR3 nucleotides are TGTGCCAGCAGCTTGGGAGGCTACGAGCAGTACTTC.

Regarding this clonotype: One base away lies a much larger clone, so this may be a sequencing read error. CDR3 in DNA: TGTGCCAGCAGCTTAGATTCGGACAGGGCTATTGAAAAACTGTTTTTT. Its protein is CASSLDSDRAIEKLFF. This chain connects TRBV11-3 to TRBJ1-4, with 8 bases fitting TRBD1. There are 16 residues in the CDR3. The trim removed 0 bases at V and 7 bases at J, leaving 7 bases unmatched. Germline CDR1 SGHNT, CDR2 YENEEA.

This clonotype appeared many times. The genes are TRBV12-5 and TRBJ2-1; 14 bases are a match to TRBD2. The ends lost 6 bases at V and 5 bases at J; junction bases unmatched: 3. Per the germline V gene, CDR1 is LGHNT and CDR2 is FRNRAP. The CDR3 is made up of 15 amino acids. The chain's CDR3 is CASGPGLAGDNEQFF. CDR3 DNA: TGTGCTAGTGGCCCGGGACTAGCGGGAGACAATGAGCAGTTCTTC.

This clonotype was seen many times. The chain is built from TRBV14 and TRBJ1-2; D perhaps matches TRBD1 (6 bases). CDR1 is SGHDN and CDR2 is FVKESK in the germline V gene. V shed 4 bases and J shed 6 bases, with 18 bases lying between them. The CDR3 extends over 15 amino acids. The CDR3 region is CASSRTGIGENGYTF. DNA for the CDR3: TGTGCCAGCAGCCGCACAGGGATCGGGGAGAATGGCTACACCTTC.

This clonotype was detected ten times or more. The V and J genes are TRBV5-1 and TRBJ2-7, with unresolved D. The CDR3 extends over 15 amino acids. The V gene lost 0 bases and the J gene lost 5 bases, with 15 bases spanning the gap. Germline lookup yields CDR1 SGHRS and CDR2 YFSETQ. This CDR3 is CASSLGISEGNEQYF. CDR3 nucleotides: TGCGCCAGCAGCTTGGGTATCTCTGAAGGGAACGAGCAGTACTTC. The full variable domain, with the rest looked up from reference TRBV5-1 and TRBJ2-7, is KAGVTQTPRYLIKTRGQQVTLSCSPISGHRSVSWYQQTPGQGLQFLFEYFSETQRNKGNFPGRFSGRQFSNSRSEMNVSTLELGDSALYLCASSLGISEGNEQYFGPGTRLTVT.